Reported below is one TCR beta chain. Method: immunoSEQ multiplex PCR; TCRdb's copy keeps in-frame clones and lacks some. The sample carries about 55,000 clones, approximately 85% recorded once. The data stem from a study of blood T cell repertoires in COVID-19. The CDR3 extends over 14 amino acids. CDR1 WSHSY and CDR2 SAAADI come from the germline V gene. V gave up 7 bases and J gave up 6 bases; unmatched junction bases: 7. Sequenced material: peripheral blood. The rearrangement uses TRBV10-2 and TRBJ2-2; TRBD2 matches at 8 bases. The TCR comes from a human donor in a cohort sampled during active COVID-19. For the CDR3, the DNA is TGCGCCAGCATCGGAATAGCGGGACCCGGGGAGCTGTTTTTT. This encodes CASIGIAGPGELFF.